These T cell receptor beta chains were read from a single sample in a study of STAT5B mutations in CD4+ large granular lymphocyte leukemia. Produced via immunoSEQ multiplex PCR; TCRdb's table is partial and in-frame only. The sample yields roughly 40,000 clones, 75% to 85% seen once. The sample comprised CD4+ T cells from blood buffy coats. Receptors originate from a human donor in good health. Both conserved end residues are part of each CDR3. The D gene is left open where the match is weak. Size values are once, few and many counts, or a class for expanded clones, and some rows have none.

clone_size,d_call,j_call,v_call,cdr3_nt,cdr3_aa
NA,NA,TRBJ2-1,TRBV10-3,TGTGCCATCAGGGGGGGCTCCTACAATGAGCAGTTCTTC,CAIRGGSYNEQFF
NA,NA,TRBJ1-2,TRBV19,TGTGCCAGTAGTACGTATGAACGAGGCTACACCTTC,CASSTYERGYTF
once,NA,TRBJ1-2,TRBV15,TGTGCCACCAGCAGAGGCCCCGGGGTGCGCTATGGCTACACCTTC,CATSRGPGVRYGYTF
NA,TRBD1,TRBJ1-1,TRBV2,TGTGCCAGGCGGATGACAGGGGCCGGGACTGAAGCTTTCTTT,CARRMTGAGTEAFF
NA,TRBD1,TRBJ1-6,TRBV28,TGTGCCAGCAGGAACGACAGGGGTAATTCACCCCTCCACTTT,CASRNDRGNSPLHF
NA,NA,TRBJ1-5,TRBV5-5,TGTGCCAGCAGCTTGGAGCGGAGGGGTCAACCCCAGCATTTT,CASSLERRGQPQHF
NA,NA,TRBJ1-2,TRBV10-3,TGTGCCATCAGTGATATGGTGGGGAACTATGGCTACACCTTC,CAISDMVGNYGYTF
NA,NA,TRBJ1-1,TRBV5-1,TGCGCCAGCAGCTTGATCCTCGAGGCTGAAGCTTTCTTT,CASSLILEAEAFF
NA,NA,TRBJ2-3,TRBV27,TGTGCCAGCAGTTTATGGGGGGTGAGCACAGATACGCAGTATTTT,CASSLWGVSTDTQYF
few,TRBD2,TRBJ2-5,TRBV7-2,TGTGCCAGCAGCTTAGCGCTACTAGCGGGAGGAGAGACCCAGTACTTC,CASSLALLAGGETQYF
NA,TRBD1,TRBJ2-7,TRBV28,TGTGCCAGCAGTTTACATGGACAGGAAGGCGAGCAGTACTTC,CASSLHGQEGEQYF
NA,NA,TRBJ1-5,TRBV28,TGTGCCAGCAGTTTTAAGCAGCCCCAGCATTTT,CASSFKQPQHF
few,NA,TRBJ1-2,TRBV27,TGTGCCAGCAGATCCTCTGGCAGCTACACCTTC,CASRSSGSYTF
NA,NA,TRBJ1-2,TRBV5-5,TGTGCCAGCAGCTTGGCAGGGTTCCCCCAGTATGGCTACACCTTC,CASSLAGFPQYGYTF
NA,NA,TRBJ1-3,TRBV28,TGTGCCAGCAGTTCCCTCGACAGCACTGGAAACACCATATATTTT,CASSSLDSTGNTIYF
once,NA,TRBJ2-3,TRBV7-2,TGTGCCAGCAGCTTGCCGAGCACAGATACGCAGTATTTT,CASSLPSTDTQYF
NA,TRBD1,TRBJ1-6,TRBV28,TGTGCCAGCAGTTCCCCTGGACAGGGGGATAATTCACCCCTCCACTTT,CASSSPGQGDNSPLHF
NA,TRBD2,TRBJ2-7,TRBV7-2,TGTGCCAGCAGCTTGTTGGCGGGAGAGGCCTACGAGCAGTACTTC,CASSLLAGEAYEQYF
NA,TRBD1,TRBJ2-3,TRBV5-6,TGTGCCAGCAGCCCGGGACAGGGCAGAGATACGCAGTATTTT,CASSPGQGRDTQYF
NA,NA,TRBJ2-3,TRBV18,TGTGCCAGCTCACCACCTACAGGAGGGCTCACAGATACGCAGTATTTT,CASSPPTGGLTDTQYF
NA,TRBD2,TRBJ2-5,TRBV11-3,TGTGCCAGCAGCTTAGGCCTAGCGGGAGGGCCTTCAGAGACCCAGTACTTC,CASSLGLAGGPSETQYF
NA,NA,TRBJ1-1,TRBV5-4,TGTGCCAGCAGCTTGAGTGCGGCAAGCACTGAAGCTTTCTTT,CASSLSAASTEAFF
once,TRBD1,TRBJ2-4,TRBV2,TGTGCCAGCAGGACGGACAGGGGGGCCAAAAACATTCAGTACTTC,CASRTDRGAKNIQYF
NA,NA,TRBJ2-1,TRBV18,TGTGCCAGCTCACCACTCTACAATGAGCAGTTCTTC,CASSPLYNEQFF
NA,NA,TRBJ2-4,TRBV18,TGTGCCAGCTCACGGGACCCACAAAACATTCAGTACTTC,CASSRDPQNIQYF
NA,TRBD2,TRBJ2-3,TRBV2,TGTGCCAGTCTGAAGGGACTAGCGGGAGATACGCAGTATTTT,CASLKGLAGDTQYF
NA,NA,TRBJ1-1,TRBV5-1,TGCGCCAGCAGCTTGGAAGGGGGTCCAATGAACACTGAAGCTTTCTTT,CASSLEGGPMNTEAFF
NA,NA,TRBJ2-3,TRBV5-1,TGCGCCAGCAGCTTGCCCGCGACAGGCACAGATACGCAGTATTTT,CASSLPATGTDTQYF
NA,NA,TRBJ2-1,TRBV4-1,TGCGCCAGCAGCCAAGACCTAAGTCGACCCCCCGGCAGCTCCTACAATGAGCAGTTCTTC,CASSQDLSRPPGSSYNEQFF
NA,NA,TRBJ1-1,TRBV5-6,TGTGCCAGCAGCTTACCGACAGGGAACACTGAAGCTTTCTTT,CASSLPTGNTEAFF
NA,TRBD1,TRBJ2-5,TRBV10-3,TGTGCCATCAGAGTGGGACAGAAAGAGACCCAGTACTTC,CAIRVGQKETQYF
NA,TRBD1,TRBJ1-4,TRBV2,TGTGCCAGCCGAACTGACAGGGGTGCGGAAAAACTGTTTTTT,CASRTDRGAEKLFF
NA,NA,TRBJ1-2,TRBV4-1,TGCGCCAGCAGGGGATCGACCGACCTTAGAGGCTACACCTTC,CASRGSTDLRGYTF
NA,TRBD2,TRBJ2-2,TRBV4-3,TGCGCCAGCAGCCAATACCACCTAGCGGGAGGGGTAAATGGCGGGGAGCTGTTTTTT,CASSQYHLAGGVNGGELFF
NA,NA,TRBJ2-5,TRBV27,TGTGCCAGCAGTTTATGGGGACGAGAGACCCAGTACTTC,CASSLWGRETQYF
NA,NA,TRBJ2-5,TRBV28,TGTGCCAGCAGTTGGATACAGGGAACCGAGACCCAGTACTTC,CASSWIQGTETQYF
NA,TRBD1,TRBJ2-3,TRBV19,TGTGCCAGTAGCCCTACAGGGGTTATCACAGATACGCAGTATTTT,CASSPTGVITDTQYF
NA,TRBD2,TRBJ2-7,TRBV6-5,TGTGCCAGCAGTTCAGCGGGGGGGCCACGTGAGCAGTACTTC,CASSSAGGPREQYF
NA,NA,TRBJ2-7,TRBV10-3,TGTGCCATCAGTGACCCTTACGAGCAGTACTTC,CAISDPYEQYF
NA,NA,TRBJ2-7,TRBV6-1,TGTGCCAGCAGTGAAAGGAGCGGGACAGCCTACGAGCAGTACTTC,CASSERSGTAYEQYF
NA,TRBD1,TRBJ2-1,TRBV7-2,TGTGCCAGCAGCCCTAAAGGGACAGGGGGCCACAATGAGCAGTTCTTC,CASSPKGTGGHNEQFF
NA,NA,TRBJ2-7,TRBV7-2,TGTGCCAGCAGCGCTACCTACGAGCAGTACTTC,CASSATYEQYF